This TCR beta chain was identified during a study of Graves' ophthalmopathy and Graves' hyperthyroidism. On the study more broadly: The blood sample was drawn at first diagnosis and before any treatment. Study-level findings and limits: Most thyroid clonotypes expanded beyond 0.001 frequency were also found in blood.

This clonotype was detected many times. Its specificity is not known. The CDR3 consists of 16 residues. Trimming cost V 0 bases and J 1 base, with 15 bases left between them. Germline loops: CDR1 DFQATT, CDR2 SNEGSKA (reference sequence). TCR beta CDR3 regions were amplified from RNA transcripts. HTBI-primed first-round RT-PCR preceded second-round multiplex PCR. In TCRdb, the multiplex PCR reads were re-called with MiXCR into one record per CDR3 protein. Of 500,000 to 700,000 distinct CDR3 sequences in the sample, over 20% were seen once. Excluded were patients with other autoimmune diseases, uncontrolled infections, pregnancy or lactation.

Sequencing input: peripheral blood. This TCR was sampled from a woman aged 18-29 years with stable Graves' hyperthyroidism. Some clones in this sample may be carry-over from other donors' samples. V usage is TRBV20-1 and J usage is TRBJ2-5; D gene ambiguous. CDR3 protein: CSARDLRSRSQETQYF. The CDR3 DNA reads TGCAGTGCTAGAGATTTGCGGTCGCGGAGCCAAGAGACCCAGTACTTC.